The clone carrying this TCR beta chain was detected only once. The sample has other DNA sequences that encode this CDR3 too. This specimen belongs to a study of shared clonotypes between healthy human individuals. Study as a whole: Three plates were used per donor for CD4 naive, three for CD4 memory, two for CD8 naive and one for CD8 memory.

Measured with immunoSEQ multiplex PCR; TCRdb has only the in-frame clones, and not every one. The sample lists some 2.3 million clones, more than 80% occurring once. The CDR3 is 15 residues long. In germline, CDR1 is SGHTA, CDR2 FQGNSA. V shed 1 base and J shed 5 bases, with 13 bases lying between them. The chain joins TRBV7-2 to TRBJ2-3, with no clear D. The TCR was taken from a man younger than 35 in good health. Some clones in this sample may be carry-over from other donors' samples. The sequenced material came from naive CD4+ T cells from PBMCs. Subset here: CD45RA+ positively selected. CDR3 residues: CASSLVGRGGDTQYF. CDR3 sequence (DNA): TGTGCCAGCAGCTTAGTCGGGCGCGGTGGAGATACGCAGTATTTT.